This T cell receptor (beta chain) came from a study of cytomegalovirus exposure and HLA in healthy donors. The PCR was carried out with 60 Vbeta primers and 13 Jbeta primers. Clones were read by immunoSEQ multiplex PCR, and TCRdb kept only the in-frame ones, dropping some. The table includes about 110,000 clones, about four fifths detected once. Sample: PBMCs. The source of this sequence is a woman between 18 and 30 years old in good health and CMV-seropositive.

CDR3 sequence: CASSQEVVLRETQYF. The CDR3 DNA reads as TGTGCCAGCAGCCAAGAAGTCGTACTCCGGGAAACGCAGTATTTT. The rearrangement links TRBV4-2 to TRBJ2-3; D is possibly TRBD2 (5 bases). Germline CDR1 is LGHNA and CDR2 is YNFKEQ. This CDR3 spans 15 amino acids. Trimming took off 0 bases at V and 9 bases at J, with 16 bases between the two ends.